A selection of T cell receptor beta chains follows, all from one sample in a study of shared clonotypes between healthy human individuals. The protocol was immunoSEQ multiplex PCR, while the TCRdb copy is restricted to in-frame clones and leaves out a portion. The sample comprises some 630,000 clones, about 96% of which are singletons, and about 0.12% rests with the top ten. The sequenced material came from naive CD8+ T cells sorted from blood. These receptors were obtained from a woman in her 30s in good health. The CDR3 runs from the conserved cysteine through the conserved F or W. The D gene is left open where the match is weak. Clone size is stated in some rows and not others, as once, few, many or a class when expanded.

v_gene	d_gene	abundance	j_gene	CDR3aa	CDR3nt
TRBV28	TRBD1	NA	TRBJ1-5	CASSHPGDREGQPQHF	TGTGCCAGCAGTCACCCAGGAGACAGGGAAGGTCAGCCCCAGCATTTT
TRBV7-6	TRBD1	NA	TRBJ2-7	CASSLGTGGEQYF	TGTGCCAGCAGCTTGGGGACAGGAGGTGAGCAGTACTTC
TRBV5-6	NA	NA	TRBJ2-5	CASSPILQETQYF	TGTGCCAGCAGCCCGATTCTCCAAGAGACCCAGTACTTC
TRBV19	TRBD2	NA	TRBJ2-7	CASSIAGGNYEQYF	TGTGCCAGTAGTATAGCGGGAGGAAACTACGAGCAGTACTTC
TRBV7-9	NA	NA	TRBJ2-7	CASSSPLTPYEQYF	TGTGCCAGCAGCTCCCCCCTTACCCCCTACGAGCAGTACTTC
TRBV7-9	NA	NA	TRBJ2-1	CASRRPRDYNEQFF	TGTGCCAGCAGGCGACCTCGAGATTACAATGAGCAGTTCTTC
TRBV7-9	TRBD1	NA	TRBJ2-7	CASSFRDRGLYEQYF	TGTGCCAGCAGCTTTAGAGACAGGGGGCTCTACGAGCAGTACTTC
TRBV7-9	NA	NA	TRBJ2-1	CASSLGDSGEQFF	TGTGCCAGCAGCTTAGGGGACTCGGGTGAGCAGTTCTTC
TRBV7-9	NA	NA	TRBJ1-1	CASSAQTPNTEAFF	TGTGCCAGCAGCGCCCAGACACCGAACACTGAAGCTTTCTTT
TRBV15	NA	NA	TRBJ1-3	CATTNGPGSGNTIYF	TGTGCCACCACTAACGGCCCAGGCTCTGGAAACACCATATATTTT
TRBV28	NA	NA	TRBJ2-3	CASSSSALHTDTQYF	TGTGCCAGCAGTAGTAGCGCACTGCACACAGATACGCAGTATTTT
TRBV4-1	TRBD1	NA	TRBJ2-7	CASSHRDRAYEQYF	TGCGCCAGCAGCCACCGGGACAGGGCGTACGAGCAGTACTTC
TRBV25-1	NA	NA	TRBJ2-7	CASSVGLYEQYF	TGTGCCAGCAGTGTAGGGCTCTACGAGCAGTACTTC
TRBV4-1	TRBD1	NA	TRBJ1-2	CASSQDPGTGGTTNYGYTF	TGCGCCAGCAGCCAAGATCCAGGGACAGGCGGAACCACTAACTATGGCTACACCTTC
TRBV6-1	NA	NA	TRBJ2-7	CASIGQRYEQYF	TGTGCCAGCATTGGCCAGCGATACGAGCAGTACTTC
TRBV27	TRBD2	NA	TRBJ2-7	CASSLGTSGRGEQYF	TGTGCCAGCAGTCTCGGGACTAGCGGGAGAGGCGAGCAGTACTTC
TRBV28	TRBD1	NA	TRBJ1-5	CATRTGEHQPQHF	TGTGCCACCCGGACAGGGGAACATCAGCCCCAGCATTTT
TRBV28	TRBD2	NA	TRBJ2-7	CASSSLSGRRYEQYF	TGTGCCAGCAGTTCCCTTAGCGGGAGGCGGTACGAGCAGTACTTC
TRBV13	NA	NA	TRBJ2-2	CASSLHDTGELFF	TGTGCCAGCAGCCTACATGACACCGGGGAGCTGTTTTTT
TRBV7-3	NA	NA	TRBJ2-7	CASSLSQDSPFSSYEQYF	TGTGCCAGCAGCTTAAGTCAGGACTCGCCTTTCAGCTCCTACGAGCAGTACTTC
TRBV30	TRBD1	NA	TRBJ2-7	CAWATGTGNEQYF	TGTGCCTGGGCGACCGGGACAGGGAACGAGCAGTACTTC
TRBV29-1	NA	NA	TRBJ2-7	CSVEDRDATYEQYF	TGCAGCGTTGAAGATCGGGACGCCACCTACGAGCAGTACTTC
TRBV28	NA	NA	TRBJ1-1	CASRTNPGQGNTEAFF	TGTGCCAGCAGGACTAATCCGGGACAAGGGAACACTGAAGCTTTCTTT
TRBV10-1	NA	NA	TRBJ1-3	CASSESRGTGNTIYF	TGCGCCAGCAGTGAGTCCCGAGGGACTGGAAACACCATATATTTT
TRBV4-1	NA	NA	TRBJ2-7	CASSQDTETEQYF	TGCGCCAGCAGCCAAGATACGGAGACCGAGCAGTACTTC
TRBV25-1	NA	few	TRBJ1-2	CASSETYGYTF	TGTGCCAGCAGTGAAACCTATGGCTACACCTTC
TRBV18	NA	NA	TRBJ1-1	CASSPINTEAFF	TGTGCCAGCTCACCTATAAACACTGAAGCTTTCTTT
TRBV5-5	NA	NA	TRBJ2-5	CASSLVVENPKTQYF	TGTGCCAGCAGCTTGGTGGTGGAGAACCCCAAGACCCAGTACTTC
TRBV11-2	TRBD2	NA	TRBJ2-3	CASSFPGSSGATDTQYF	TGTGCCAGCAGCTTCCCCGGGTCTAGCGGGGCCACAGATACGCAGTATTTT
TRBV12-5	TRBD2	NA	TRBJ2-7	CASGLVRSGAREQYF	TGTGCTAGTGGTTTGGTACGAAGCGGGGCGAGGGAGCAGTACTTC
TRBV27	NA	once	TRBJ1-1	CASSEGDTEAFF	TGTGCCAGCAGTGAGGGGGACACTGAAGCTTTCTTT
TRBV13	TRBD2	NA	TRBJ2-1	CASSLAGGNNEQFF	TGTGCCAGCAGCCTAGCGGGAGGTAACAATGAGCAGTTCTTC
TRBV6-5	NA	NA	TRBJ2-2	CASSRRLGELFF	TGTGCCAGCAGTCGAAGACTCGGGGAGCTGTTTTTT
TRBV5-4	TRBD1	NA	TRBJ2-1	CASSSSRGSSYNEQFF	TGTGCCAGCAGCTCCTCCAGGGGGAGCTCCTACAATGAGCAGTTCTTC
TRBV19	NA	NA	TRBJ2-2	CASKGEPTGELFF	TGTGCCAGTAAGGGGGAGCCCACCGGGGAGCTGTTTTTT
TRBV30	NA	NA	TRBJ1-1	CAWGLGDAEAFF	TGTGCCTGGGGGCTTGGGGACGCTGAAGCTTTCTTT